What follows are 9 T cell receptor beta chains derived from one specimen sequenced in a study of cytomegalovirus exposure and HLA in healthy donors. With 60 Vbeta and 13 Jbeta primers, the PCR was carried out. Data came from immunoSEQ multiplex PCR; TCRdb stores just in-frame clones and leaves some out. The data contain some 67,000 clones, around 80% of them singletons. The specimen was PBMCs. Receptors were obtained from a man in his forties in good health and CMV-seronegative.

The chain uses TRBV2 and TRBJ2-1; 10 bases line up with TRBD1. The CDR3 is 14 residues long. CDR1 is SNHLY, CDR2 FYNNEI, per germline. V lost 7 bases and J lost 8; bases outside the gene matches: 8. The CDR3 sequence is CASKGGQGFDEQFF. CDR3 in DNA: TGTGCCAGCAAAGGGGGACAGGGGTTCGATGAGCAGTTCTTC.

The chain uses TRBV18 and TRBJ2-2; tentatively, D is TRBD2 (5 bases). This CDR3 is built from 16 residues. Trimming shortened V by 3 bases and J by 7 bases, and 18 bases separated the two germline ends. CDR1 and CDR2 (germline): KGHSH, LQKENI. CDR3 coding DNA: TGTGCCAGCTCACCTCAGGACGGGATGGGTGTCGGGGAGCTGTTTTTT. As protein: CASSPQDGMGVGELFF.

The rearrangement uses TRBV10-3 and TRBJ2-7, with TRBD2 identical over 8 bases. J lost 1 base, V lost 10 bases, and 9 bases had no gene match. From germline, CDR1 is ENHRY and CDR2 SYGVKD. The CDR3 runs 14 residues. DNA for the CDR3: TGTGCCACGGAGGCGGGAGGACAGTCCTACGAGCAGTACTTC. Translated: CATEAGGQSYEQYF.

This chain joins TRBV6-5 and TRBJ1-2; D gene ambiguous. V was pared by 7 bases and J by 1 base, with 7 bases between. The CDR3 is made up of 12 amino acids. Germline CDR1 is MNHEY and CDR2 is SVGAGI. CDR3 sequence (DNA): TGTGCCAGCAAAGAGGGTAACTATGGCTACACCTTC. Translating gives CASKEGNYGYTF.

The chain combines TRBV29-1 with TRBJ1-5; 12 bases are a match to TRBD1. Per germline, CDR1 SQVTM and CDR2 ANQGSEA. This CDR3 region has 13 residues. V was clipped by 6 bases and J by 7 bases; unmatched bases: 4. This CDR3 reads CSVGDRGHQPQHF. In nucleotides, the CDR3 is TGCAGCGTCGGGGACAGGGGGCACCAGCCCCAGCATTTT. The variable domain in full, with the rest retrieved from reference TRBV29-1 and TRBJ1-5, is SAVISQKPSRDICQRGTSLTIQCQVDSQVTMMFWYRQQPGQSLTLIATANQGSEATYESGFVIDKFPISRPNLTFSTLTVSNMSPEDSSIYLCSVGDRGHQPQHFGDGTRLSIL.

This clone was counted once. The junction differs from germline at one of its ends, possibly a read error. The sample contains more than one DNA sequence encoding this CDR3. The chain carries TRBV19 and TRBJ2-3; a possible D gene is TRBD2 (6 bases). This CDR3 is built from 13 residues. CDR1 is LNHDA, CDR2 SQIVND, per germline (reference sequence). CDR3 sequence reads: CASSIAGIDTQYF. The CDR3 nucleotides read TGTGCTAGTAGTATCGCGGGAATAGATACGCAGTATTTT.

This clone showed up just a few times. The V call is TRBV4-1, the J call TRBJ1-1; D is perhaps TRBD1 (5 bases). CDR1 MGHRA and CDR2 YSYEKL come from the germline V gene. The CDR3 covers 16 residues. V was trimmed by 4 bases and J by 0 bases, leaving 15 bases between them. CDR3 DNA: TGCGCCAGCAGCCCGCGACAGTCGTTACTGAACACTGAAGCTTTCTTT. As protein: CASSPRQSLLNTEAFF.

This clone was detected only once. The chain employs TRBV27 and TRBJ2-7, with 13 nucleotides matching TRBD2. This CDR3 is built from 15 residues. Germline V gene lookup returns CDR1 MNHEY and CDR2 SMNVEV (reference sequence). Germline trimming cut 5 bases from V and 2 bases from J; bases unmatched to any gene: 3. CDR3: CASSPGTSGTYEQYF. The CDR3 region has the DNA TGTGCCAGCAGTCCCGGGACTAGCGGGACCTACGAGCAGTACTTC.

The V and J genes are TRBV7-9 and TRBJ2-1, with 7 nucleotides matching TRBD1. The germline gives CDR1 SEHNR, CDR2 FQNEAQ (reference sequence). After removal of 1 base from V and 8 bases from J, the junction contained 8 bases not matched to a gene. The CDR3 sequence is 15 residues long. This CDR3 reads CASSLERDSSDEQFF. The CDR3 DNA sequence: TGTGCCAGCAGCTTAGAAAGGGACAGTTCCGATGAGCAGTTCTTC. Complete variable domain (other parts from reference TRBV7-9 and TRBJ2-1): DTGVSQNPRHKITKRGQNVTFRCDPISEHNRLYWYRQTLGQGPEFLTYFQNEAQLEKSRLLSDRFSAERPKGSFSTLEIQRTEQGDSAMYLCASSLERDSSDEQFFGPGTRLTVL.